Below are 16 T cell receptor beta chains sequenced from a single sample in a study of blood T cells in healthy people across ages. A J-beta primer mix and a sample-barcoded 5' primer were used in a second PCR of about 7 to 12 cycles. TCRdb recomputed calls from the 5' RACE reads with MiXCR, one row per CDR3 protein. The data contain about 580,000 distinct CDR3 sequences, under 55% of them singletons. Sequencing was performed on blood. All receptors derive from a man at least 80 years old in good health.

This clonotype occurred many times. The chain employs TRBV25-1 and TRBJ2-1; tentative D call: TRBD1 (6 bases). CDR1 MGHDK and CDR2 SYGVNS come from the germline V gene. The length of the CDR3 is 13 residues. Trimming shortened V by 2 bases and J by 7 bases, and 9 bases separated the two germline ends. The CDR3 DNA is TGTGCCAGCAGTGAACATGGACAGAATGAGCAGTTCTTC. Protein product: CASSEHGQNEQFF.

The chain's CDR3 is CSGIVTGRLEQYF. DNA of the CDR3: TGCAGTGGGATAGTGACAGGCCGCCTGGAGCAGTACTTC. The genes are TRBV20-1 and TRBJ2-7; weak D call: TRBD1 (6 bases). The CDR3 spans 13 residues. Germline CDR1 reads DFQATT; CDR2 reads SNEGSKA (reference sequence). Trimming left V 7 bases short and J 7 bases short, with 20 bases between.

The sample holds many counts of this clonotype. The V call is TRBV7-9, the J call TRBJ2-1, with D possibly matching TRBD2 (5 bases). CDR1 and CDR2 (germline): SEHNR, FQNEAQ (reference sequence). This CDR3 comprises 15 residues. V was clipped by 5 bases and J by 2 bases, with 13 bases between them. This CDR3 reads CASSDGLTAYNEQFF. The CDR3 nucleotides are TGTGCCAGCAGCGACGGACTCACTGCCTACAATGAGCAGTTCTTC.

The chain employs TRBV5-1 and TRBJ2-1; TRBD1 might be the D (5 bases). Judging by the DNA end, TRBJ2-7 fits better; the J call may be wrong. The length of the CDR3 is 14 residues. Germline V gene sequence: CDR1 SGHRS, CDR2 YFSETQ. This CDR3 is CASSPGFRGKEQYF. As DNA, the CDR3 is TGCGCCAGCAGCCCCGGGTTTAGGGGCAAGGAGCAGTACTTC.

V and J are TRBV7-3 and TRBJ2-3, with 9 bases matching TRBD2. Trimming removed 4 bases from V and 4 bases from J; junction bases left unmatched: 9. The CDR3 length is 16 residues. Germline assignment: CDR1 SGHTA and CDR2 FQGTGA. The CDR3 loop reads CASSSGLARSSDTQYF. The CDR3, as DNA: TGTGCCAGCAGCTCGGGACTAGCAAGATCCTCAGATACGCAGTATTTT. Full variable domain (outside the CDR3, taken from reference TRBV7-3 and TRBJ2-3): GAGVSQTPSNKVTEKGKYVELRCDPISGHTALYWYRQSLGQGPEFLIYFQGTGAADDSGLPNDRFFAVRPEGSVSTLKIQRTERGDSAVYLCASSSGLARSSDTQYFGPGTRLTVL.

This rearrangement joins TRBV7-2 to TRBJ2-1, with D uncertain. The CDR3 spans 13 residues. Germline CDR1 reads SGHTA; CDR2 reads FQGNSA. Deletions cut 1 base from V and 8 bases from J, with 9 bases between. In DNA form, the CDR3 reads TGTGCCAGCAGCTTAGGGCCAGGCGATGAGCAGTTCTTC. Encoded protein: CASSLGPGDEQFF.

The chain recombines TRBV5-1 with TRBJ2-1; 7 bases are shared with TRBD1. From germline, CDR1 is SGHRS and CDR2 YFSETQ. Trimming took 2 bases from V and 16 from J; bases not matched to a gene: 12. The CDR3 spans 13 residues. The DNA for the CDR3 is TGCGCCAGCAGCTTACGAACCGGGACAGACGGTTTCTTC. Protein: CASSLRTGTDGFF.

The sample holds a few counts of this clonotype. CDR3 protein: CASSQESHSPLHF. In nucleotides, the CDR3 is TGCGCCAGCAGCCAAGAATCTCATTCACCCCTCCACTTT. The chain has TRBV4-3 and TRBJ1-6; D is unresolved. Per germline, CDR1 LGHNA and CDR2 YSLEER. CDR3 length: 13 amino acids. The germline V and J ends were trimmed by 0 bases and 8 bases, with 5 bases remaining between them.

This clonotype has just one count. The gene calls are TRBV6-2 or TRBV6-3 and TRBJ2-7, with unresolved D. The CDR3 sequence is 13 residues long. Germline CDR1 is MNHEY and CDR2 is SVGEGT. V dropped 4 bases and J dropped 3 bases, with 10 bases sitting between them. For the CDR3, the DNA is TGTGCCAGCAGTTTGGATTTAGACTACGAGCAGTACTTC. Translated: CASSLDLDYEQYF.

This clonotype was detected only a few times. CDR3 amino acids: CASSSQGEAGQPQHF. CDR3 nucleotides: TGTGCCAGCAGCTCCCAGGGGGAAGCAGGTCAGCCCCAGCATTTT. The gene calls are TRBV7-6 and TRBJ1-5; 7 bases fit TRBD1. Germline-derived CDR1 and CDR2 are SGHVS and FNYEAQ. Unmatched junction bases numbered 9, after V lost 4 bases and J lost 6 bases. The CDR3 consists of 15 residues.

This chain uses TRBV12-3 or TRBV12-4 with TRBJ2-5; TRBD2 agrees at 9 bases. The CDR3 consists of 16 residues. J was trimmed by 5 bases and V by 1 base; bases with no gene match: 8. CDR3 sequence reads: CASSLGFSGGGETQYF. In DNA form, the CDR3 reads TGTGCCAGCAGTTTAGGATTTAGCGGGGGCGGGGAGACCCAGTACTTC.

This clonotype was seen only a few times. The chain is built from TRBV30 and TRBJ2-1; D perhaps matches TRBD2 (6 bases). CDR1 is GTSNPN, CDR2 SVGIG, per germline (reference sequence). V was trimmed by 0 bases and J by 6 bases, leaving 9 bases between them. The CDR3 sequence is 13 residues long. CDR3 sequence reads: CAWSVTGGNEQFF. The CDR3 nucleotides read TGTGCCTGGAGTGTAACCGGGGGCAATGAGCAGTTCTTC.

The rearrangement links TRBV9 to TRBJ2-2; 9 nucleotides match TRBD2. Looked up from germline, CDR1 is SGDLS and CDR2 is YYNGEE. J was trimmed by 4 bases and V by 3 bases; bases with no gene match: 4. This CDR3 spans 15 amino acids. The CDR3 here is CASSAAGGPTGELFF. The CDR3 DNA follows: TGTGCCAGCAGCGCGGCGGGAGGGCCCACCGGGGAGCTGTTTTTT. Filled out from reference TRBV9 and TRBJ2-2, the complete variable domain reads DSGVTQTPKHLITATGQRVTLRCSPRSGDLSVYWYQQSLDQGLQFLIQYYNGEERAKGNILERFSAQQFPDLHSELNLSSLELGDSALYFCASSAAGGPTGELFFGEGSRLTVL.

The chain joins TRBV4-3 to TRBJ2-1, with 10 bases fitting TRBD2. Germline CDR1 reads LGHNA; CDR2 reads YSLEER. V lost 0 bases to trimming and J lost 6 bases; unmatched junction nucleotides: 14. This CDR3 is built from 19 residues. The CDR3 nucleotides are TGCGCCAGCAGCCAAGATCCGGCAGGGATGGTAGCGGGAGGCAATGAGCAGTTCTTC. It yields the protein CASSQDPAGMVAGGNEQFF.

The table lists this clonotype with a few counts. The rearrangement joins TRBV15 to TRBJ1-2; tentatively, D is TRBD1 (6 bases). Germline lookup yields CDR1 LNHNV and CDR2 YYDKDF (reference sequence). With 0 bases removed from V and 8 bases from J, the gap between germline ends came to 16 bases. The length of the CDR3 is 15 residues. The CDR3 is CATSRDRTVHGGYTF. CDR3 coding DNA: TGTGCCACCAGCAGAGATCGGACAGTCCATGGGGGCTACACCTTC.

The chain employs TRBV7-2 and TRBJ2-1, with a possible D match to TRBD2 (5 bases). Germline V gene lookup returns CDR1 SGHTA and CDR2 FQGNSA. The V end was cut by 5 bases, the J end by 4 bases, with 12 bases between. The CDR3 extends over 14 amino acids. The CDR3 sequence is CASSPPPGYNEQFF. DNA of the CDR3: TGTGCCAGCAGCCCCCCCCCGGGGTACAATGAGCAGTTCTTC.